Below, 31 T cell receptor beta chains from the same sample are listed, as sequenced in a study of blood T cells in healthy people across ages. Primers used in a second PCR of about 7 to 12 cycles were a sample-barcoded 5' primer and a J-beta primer mix. TCRdb re-derived calls from the 5' RACE reads in MiXCR, one entry per CDR3 protein. The sample lists roughly 2 million distinct CDR3 sequences; about 49% were seen once. The sample was blood. These TCRs come from a woman between 40 and 55 years old in good health.

This chain connects TRBV20-1 to TRBJ2-3; 10 nucleotides align to TRBD1. Germline-derived CDR1 and CDR2 are DFQATT and SNEGSKA (reference sequence). J was trimmed by 4 bases and V by 6 bases; bases with no gene match: 10. CDR3 length: 15 amino acids. This CDR3 is CSAAPGTGAPDTQYF. Here the CDR3 DNA reads TGCAGTGCCGCGCCCGGGACAGGGGCGCCAGATACGCAGTATTTT.

The rearrangement uses TRBV28 and TRBJ1-6, with D unresolved. CDR3 length: 12 amino acids. V lost 2 bases, J lost 12 bases, and 8 bases lay in between. The germline V gene encodes CDR1 MDHEN and CDR2 SYDVKM. The CDR3 coding sequence is TGTGCCAGCAGTTTAGGGCCGAAACCCCTCCACTTT. Translated, it gives CASSLGPKPLHF.

This clonotype was recorded a few times. This chain links TRBV5-1 with TRBJ2-4; a weak D match, TRBD1 (6 bases). The assigned J gene may be wrong: the sequence end matches TRBJ2-7 better. The CDR3 sequence is 14 residues long. Germline V gives CDR1 SGHRS, CDR2 YFSETQ. The CDR3 DNA reads TGCGCCAGCAGCTTGGATCAGGGGATAGACGAGCAGTACTTC. This sequence encodes CASSLDQGIDEQYF.

This clonotype has just a few counts. The rearrangement joins TRBV4-2 to TRBJ2-3; 9 nucleotides agree with TRBD2. This CDR3 comprises 18 residues. J lost 2 bases, V lost 0 bases, and 9 bases had no gene match. CDR1 is LGHNA and CDR2 is YNFKEQ in the germline V gene. The CDR3 sequence: CASSQDSRGGRFTDTQYF. The CDR3 DNA reads as TGTGCCAGCAGCCAAGATTCGCGGGGGGGCCGTTTCACAGATACGCAGTATTTT.

This clonotype occurred a few times. This chain links TRBV4-2 with TRBJ2-1, with TRBD1 matching 9 bases. The CDR3 spans 16 residues. CDR1 and CDR2 (germline): LGHNA, YNFKEQ. The ends lost 3 bases at V and 7 bases at J; junction bases unmatched: 10. CDR3 nucleotide sequence: TGTGCCAGCAGCCAGAGCCCGGACAGGGGCGGGAATGAGCAGTTCTTC. Protein: CASSQSPDRGGNEQFF.

The CDR3 DNA sequence: TGTGCCAGCAGTTTAGGGACAGGGTCGTTCGAGCAGTACTTC. Its translation: CASSLGTGSFEQYF. The rearrangement joins TRBV12-3 or TRBV12-4 to TRBJ2-7; 8 nucleotides align to TRBD1. With 1 base clipped from V and 6 bases from J, the junction kept 5 bases outside the gene matches. This CDR3 spans 14 amino acids.

The chain carries TRBV7-9 and TRBJ2-3, with a possible D match to TRBD2 (6 bases). Trimming took 8 bases from V and 0 from J, leaving 12 bases between them. CDR1 is SEHNR and CDR2 is FQNEAQ in the germline V gene (reference sequence). The CDR3 consists of 14 residues. The CDR3 is CASAGRTSTDTQYF. The DNA of the CDR3 is TGTGCCAGCGCAGGGAGGACAAGCACAGATACGCAGTATTTT.

J is TRBJ2-3 and V is TRBV9; D gene ambiguous. Germline V gene sequence: CDR1 SGDLS, CDR2 YYNGEE. Trimming took 7 bases from V and 2 from J, leaving 8 bases between them. The CDR3 contains 12 residues. The DNA of the CDR3 is TGTGCCAGCGGTAAGGACACAGATACGCAGTATTTT. Its translation is CASGKDTDTQYF.

The chain carries TRBV27 and TRBJ2-3; TRBD1 matches 8 bases. CDR3 length equals 16 residues. From germline, CDR1 is MNHEY and CDR2 SMNVEV (reference sequence). V was clipped by 6 bases and J by 2 bases; unmatched bases: 10. CDR3 bases: TGTGCCAGCAGCCGGCGGACAGGGCCGAACACAGATACGCAGTATTTT. It encodes CASSRRTGPNTDTQYF.

The rearrangement joins TRBV6-6 to TRBJ2-3; D is uncertain. The V end lost 2 bases, the J end lost 4 bases, and 13 bases lay between the germline ends. Germline V gene data show CDR1 as MNHNY and CDR2 as SVGAGI (reference sequence). The CDR3 loop spans 15 amino acids. In DNA form, the CDR3 reads TGTGCCAGCAGTTACGGCGTCAGCTCCTCAGATACGCAGTATTTT. It translates to CASSYGVSSSDTQYF.

This chain links TRBV11-1 with TRBJ2-1; 8 nucleotides match TRBD1. Germline V gives CDR1 SGHAT, CDR2 FQDESV (reference sequence). After removal of 2 bases from V and 3 bases from J, the junction contained 3 bases not matched to a gene. The CDR3 spans 15 residues. The chain's CDR3 is CASSLNRGIYNEQFF. The CDR3 bases are TGTGCCAGCAGCTTAAACAGGGGGATCTACAATGAGCAGTTCTTC.

The CDR3 bases are TGTGCCAGCACGCGATTATGGGACAGGGAGACCCAGTACTTC. As protein: CASTRLWDRETQYF. The chain combines TRBV28 with TRBJ2-5; TRBD1 matches at 8 bases. V shed 7 bases and J 5 bases; nucleotides not matched to a gene: 9. Germline values: CDR1 MDHEN, CDR2 SYDVKM. This CDR3 contains 14 residues.

About this clonotype: The junction differs from germline at one of its ends, possibly a read error. The chain combines TRBV7-9 with TRBJ2-1, with 8 bases fitting TRBD2. The CDR3 runs to 19 residues. In germline, CDR1 is SEHNR, CDR2 FQNEAQ (reference sequence). The DNA of the CDR3 is TGTGCCAGCAGCCAAACAAAGGCTCGGCCCAGCGGGGGCTACGATGAGCAGTTCTTC. Protein: CASSQTKARPSGGYDEQFF.

The V and J genes are TRBV7-9 and TRBJ1-2; maybe TRBD1 (6 bases). Germline CDR1 is SEHNR and CDR2 is FQNEAQ (reference sequence). Trimming shortened V by 9 bases and J by 3 bases, and 11 bases separated the two germline ends. There are 12 residues in the CDR3. The CDR3 is CASTSGDYGYTF. The CDR3 bases are TGTGCCAGTACTTCAGGGGACTATGGCTACACCTTC.

The CDR3 reads CASAGSDNEQFF. The CDR3 DNA is TGTGCCAGCGCGGGGTCCGACAATGAGCAGTTCTTC. The chain employs TRBV28 and TRBJ2-1; TRBD2 might be the D (6 bases). In germline, CDR1 is MDHEN, CDR2 SYDVKM. The V and J ends lost 8 bases and 5 bases respectively, with 10 bases between them. CDR3 length equals 12 residues.

The genes are TRBV24-1 and TRBJ2-4, with unresolved D. CDR1 and CDR2 (germline): KGHDR, SFDVKD. V lost 12 bases, J lost 2 bases, and 10 bases lay in between. The CDR3 has 12 residues. The CDR3 reads CASPPTKNIQYF. DNA for the CDR3: TGTGCCTCCCCACCTACCAAAAACATTCAGTACTTC.

The rearrangement joins TRBV6-2 or TRBV6-3 to TRBJ2-1; TRBD1 aligns across 8 bases. Germline V gene data show CDR1 as MNHEY and CDR2 as SVGEGT. Losses at the gene ends were 6 bases for V and 4 bases for J; bases not matched to a gene: 8. The CDR3 extends over 15 amino acids. The CDR3 bases are TGTGCCAGCAGACCCGGGACAGGACAATACAATGAGCAGTTCTTC. Amino acids: CASRPGTGQYNEQFF.

This sequence joins TRBV27 and TRBJ2-4; 11 positions agree with TRBD1. Unmatched junction bases numbered 4, after V lost 5 bases and J lost 7 bases. The CDR3 length is 14 residues. Germline V lookup: CDR1 MNHEY, CDR2 SMNVEV (reference sequence). Here the CDR3 reads CASSVGQGANIQYF. CDR3 sequence (DNA): TGTGCCAGCAGTGTAGGACAGGGGGCCAACATTCAGTACTTC.

The chain has TRBV7-9 and TRBJ2-1, with D tentatively TRBD1 or TRBD2 (5 bases each). V lost 5 bases, J lost 11 bases, and 13 bases lay in between. Per the germline V gene, CDR1 is SEHNR and CDR2 is FQNEAQ (reference sequence). The CDR3 has 12 residues. CDR3 residues: CASSRPQGQQFF. In DNA, the CDR3 is TGTGCCAGCAGCCGACCTCAGGGACAGCAGTTCTTC.

The chain has TRBV4-2 and TRBJ1-1, with 7 nucleotides matching TRBD1. The germline gives CDR1 LGHNA, CDR2 YNFKEQ. The junction had 6 bases not matched to a gene; V was cut back by 3 bases and J by 11 bases. The length of the CDR3 is 12 residues. The CDR3 is CASSHDRAGAFF. Written as DNA, the CDR3 is TGTGCCAGCAGCCACGACAGGGCGGGGGCTTTCTTT.

Of note for this clonotype: The junction and the germline gene differ at one end; a read error may be behind it. V usage is TRBV9 and J usage is TRBJ1-1; TRBD1 agrees at 7 bases. The CDR3 spans 14 residues. Germline V CDR1 and CDR2: SGDLS, YYNGEE. The CDR3, as DNA: TGTGCCAGCAATCAACAGGGGAAGAACACCGAAGCTTTCTTT. This translates into CASNQQGKNTEAFF. Supplemented by reference TRBV9 and TRBJ1-1, the full variable domain reads DSGVTQTPKHLITATGQRVTLRCSPRSGDLSVYWYQQSLDQGLQFLIQYYNGEERAKGNILERFSAQQFPDLHSELNLSSLELGDSALYFCASNQQGKNTEAFFGQGTRLTVV.

Comment on this clonotype: Compared with germline, one end of the junction differs, possibly owing to a read error. The chain couples TRBV25-1 to TRBJ1-1, with D perhaps matching TRBD1 (6 bases). Germline V gene data show CDR1 as MGHDK and CDR2 as SYGVNS. The length of the CDR3 is 14 residues. DNA for the CDR3: TGCGCCAGCAGGGCAGGGGACATGAACACTGAAGCTTTCTTT. Encoded protein: CASRAGDMNTEAFF.

This clonotype was observed at least ten times. The V gene is TRBV21-1, the J gene TRBJ2-7; the D call in the table, TRBD1, was not verified against the DNA. TRBV21-1 is termed a pseudogene. The length of the CDR3 is 12 residues. Here the CDR3 DNA reads TGTGCCAGCAGCAAGACAGGGTACGAGCAGTACTTC. Translation gives CASSKTGYEQYF.

This chain links TRBV7-8 with TRBJ2-3; 13 bases are a match to TRBD2. The CDR3 extends over 18 amino acids. The V gene end was trimmed by 0 bases and the J gene end by 1 base; junction bases not matched to a gene: 4. Per the germline V gene, CDR1 is SGHVS and CDR2 is FQNEAQ. The CDR3 is CASSLARLAGGRTDTQYF. Written as DNA, the CDR3 is TGTGCCAGCAGCTTAGCTCGACTAGCGGGGGGCCGCACAGATACGCAGTATTTT.

To note about this clonotype: The junction does not match germline at one end; this may be a read error. This chain's CDR3 is CASSYTNLRGETLYF. The CDR3 region has the DNA TGTGCCAGCAGTTACACAAACCTCCGGGGGGAGACCCTGTACTTC. V is TRBV6-2 or TRBV6-3 and J is TRBJ2-5, with 7 bases that match TRBD2. CDR1 is MNHEY and CDR2 is SVGEGT in the germline V gene. The CDR3 loop spans 15 amino acids.

The V gene is TRBV20-1, the J gene TRBJ2-1, with D perhaps given as TRBD1 or TRBD2 (5 bases each). The CDR3 sequence is 15 residues long. Trimming removed 2 bases from V and 5 bases from J, with 16 bases in between. Germline V gene data show CDR1 as DFQATT and CDR2 as SNEGSKA (reference sequence). CDR3 sequence (DNA): TGCAGTGCTAGACTTACGGGGCGACCCAACAATGAGCAGTTCTTC. It is translated as CSARLTGRPNNEQFF.

This chain uses TRBV6-6 with TRBJ1-1; no clear D gene. Trimming cost V 8 bases and J 2 bases, with 15 bases left between them. Germline V gene lookup returns CDR1 MNHNY and CDR2 SVGAGI (reference sequence). CDR3 length equals 14 residues. CDR3 sequence reads: CASLPGNLNTEAFF. As DNA, the CDR3 is TGTGCCAGCCTACCAGGAAATCTTAACACTGAAGCTTTCTTT.

The chain uses TRBV20-1 and TRBJ2-5; D is possibly TRBD2 (6 bases). The end of the DNA is better explained by TRBJ2-7, so the J call may be wrong. The CDR3 consists of 14 residues. Germline lookup yields CDR1 DFQATT and CDR2 SNEGSKA (reference sequence). The CDR3 nucleotides read TGCAGTGCTAGAGGGGTGGGACTCGCCTACGAGCAGTACTTC. Translated: CSARGVGLAYEQYF.

This clonotype has more than one count but fewer than ten. The rearrangement uses TRBV4-3 and TRBJ2-1, with D perhaps assigned TRBD1 or TRBD2 (5 bases each). Germline lookup yields CDR1 LGHNA and CDR2 YSLEER. Trimming removed 4 bases at V and 5 bases at J, with 21 bases between. The CDR3 loop spans 17 amino acids. CDR3 nucleotide sequence: TGCGCCAGCAGCCTCCGTCTTGCAGGAATGGGGGACAATGAGCAGTTCTTC. Protein: CASSLRLAGMGDNEQFF.

The rearrangement joins TRBV5-1 to TRBJ2-7; TRBD1 agrees at 7 bases. This CDR3 has 16 residues. Looked up from germline, CDR1 is SGHRS and CDR2 is YFSETQ. The V segment lost 4 bases and the J segment 7 bases; nucleotides outside the gene matches: 17. This CDR3 reads CASSPGQTNLYNEQYF. The CDR3 DNA sequence: TGCGCCAGCAGCCCGGGACAGACAAATCTTTACAATGAGCAGTACTTC.

CDR3 nucleotide sequence: TGTGCCAGCAGTTTAAGGGGGACTAGCTCCTACGAGCAGTACTTC. This translates into CASSLRGTSSYEQYF. This chain uses TRBV28 with TRBJ2-7, with 8 bases fitting TRBD2. The CDR3 spans 15 residues. The V gene's germline CDR1 is MDHEN and CDR2 SYDVKM. V shed 2 bases, J shed 0 bases, and the junction held 3 bases outside the gene matches.